One sample yielded the 5 T cell receptor beta chains listed below, sequenced in a study of regulatory T cells in long-lasting Graves disease. HTBI primers from iRepertoire and Arm-PCR of CDR3 regions yielded the TCR beta libraries. TCRdb processed the multiplex PCR reads anew with MiXCR; each CDR3 protein has one entry. The sample contains some 340,000 distinct CDR3 sequences, roughly 24% of which appear only once. Stated time point: persistent/refractory GD, antithyroid drugs over 5 years with positive TRAb. PBMC RNA served as the TCR library source. This specimen was peripheral blood mononuclear cells (PBMCs), taken when the disease was refractory, from a patient treated with antithyroid drugs. The receptors were sampled from a woman in her forties with Graves disease.

The rearrangement links TRBV27 to TRBJ1-2, with D possibly TRBD1 on 6 matching bases. Trimming removed 0 bases at V and 4 bases at J, with 12 bases between. This CDR3 is 15 amino acids long. CDR1 and CDR2 from the germline V gene are MNHEY and SMNVEV (reference sequence). CDR3 loop: CASSLSMGAPYGYTF. In nucleotides, the CDR3 is TGTGCCAGCAGTTTATCGATGGGGGCTCCCTATGGCTACACCTTC.

The rearrangement links TRBV12-3 or TRBV12-4 to TRBJ2-7; the D gene is possibly TRBD2 (5 bases). This CDR3 is built from 13 residues. V lost 6 bases, J lost 5 bases, and 14 bases lay in between. Here the CDR3 reads CASSFYTRNEQYF. Here the CDR3 DNA reads TGTGCCAGCAGCTTTTATACTAGAAACGAGCAGTACTTC.

This clonotype came up many times. The chain employs TRBV6-4 and TRBJ1-2; the D is unclear. Trimming cost V 5 bases and J 4 bases, with 20 bases left between them. The germline V gene encodes CDR1 MRHNA and CDR2 SNTAGT. The CDR3 length is 16 residues. The CDR3 DNA follows: TGTGCCAGCAGTAAGGCGGCTATGGCTAGAGGCTATGGCTACACCTTC. Translated: CASSKAAMARGYGYTF.

The sample holds many counts of this clonotype. The rearrangement links TRBV6-1 to TRBJ2-7; 14 nucleotides match TRBD2. Germline V gives CDR1 MNHNS, CDR2 SASEGT. The V segment lost 4 bases and the J segment 3 bases; nucleotides outside the gene matches: 5. The CDR3 length is 16 residues. The CDR3 protein is CASSGPGTSGSYEQYF. In DNA form, the CDR3 reads TGTGCCAGCAGTGGGCCCGGGACTAGCGGGAGCTACGAGCAGTACTTC.

This clonotype was observed at least ten times. In nucleotides, the CDR3 is TGTGCCAGCAGCTTAGCCGGGACAGACCAAGAGACCCAGTACTTC. Protein sequence: CASSLAGTDQETQYF. This rearrangement joins TRBV7-8 to TRBJ2-5; 7 bases line up with TRBD1. With 0 bases clipped from V and 0 bases from J, the junction kept 1 base outside the gene matches. The CDR3 covers 15 residues. Germline CDR1 is SGHVS and CDR2 is FQNEAQ.